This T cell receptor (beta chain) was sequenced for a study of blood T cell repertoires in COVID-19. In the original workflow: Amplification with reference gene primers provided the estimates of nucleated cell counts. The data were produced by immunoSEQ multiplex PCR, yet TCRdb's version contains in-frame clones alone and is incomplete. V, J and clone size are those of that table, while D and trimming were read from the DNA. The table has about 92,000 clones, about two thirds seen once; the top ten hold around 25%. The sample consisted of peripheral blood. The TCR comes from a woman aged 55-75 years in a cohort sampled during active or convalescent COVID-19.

CDR3 DNA: TGTGCCAGCAGTGAATGGCTTGGACAGGGGTTCAAAAACATTCAGTACTTC. Its protein product is CASSEWLGQGFKNIQYF. The V call is TRBV6-1, the J call TRBJ2-4; 9 bases agree with TRBD1. The length of the CDR3 is 17 residues. Germline lookup yields CDR1 MNHNS and CDR2 SASEGT. V was pared by 2 bases and J by 3 bases, with 8 bases of the junction left unmatched.